The 12 T cell receptor beta chains reported below all come from one sample, sequenced in a study of OX40 agonist ivuxolimab in advanced cancers. The protocol was immunoSEQ multiplex PCR, while the TCRdb copy is restricted to in-frame clones and leaves out a portion. The sample holds 22,000 or so clones, roughly 78% seen once. Sequencing was performed on CD4+ or CD8+ T cells sorted from blood, taken in a trial of the OX40 agonist ivuxolimab. The receptors originated from an adult with an advanced solid tumor such as melanoma, head and neck, liver or kidney cancer.

The rearrangement uses TRBV6-1 and TRBJ2-3; no firm D call. The germline gives CDR1 MNHNS, CDR2 SASEGT. The CDR3 contains 12 residues. V lost 6 bases and J 0 bases, leaving 4 bases between the germline ends. CDR3 DNA sequence: TGTGCCAGCAGCCCAAGCACAGATACGCAGTATTTT. Its translation is CASSPSTDTQYF.

Note on this clone: At one end the junction does not follow the germline gene, possibly because of a read error. V gene TRBV27 combines with J gene TRBJ2-3; D may be TRBD2 (6 bases). Germline CDR1 and CDR2: MNHEY and SMNVEV (reference sequence). This CDR3 spans 12 amino acids. The CDR3: CASSLLEGEEDF. CDR3 DNA: TGTGCCAGCAGTTTATTGGAGGGCGAAGAGGATTTT.

V and J are TRBV29-1 and TRBJ2-4; D is undetermined. Looked up from germline, CDR1 is SQVTM and CDR2 is ANQGSEA. The CDR3 covers 12 residues. V lost 4 bases to trimming and J lost 3 bases, with 7 bases between them. The DNA of the CDR3 is TGCAGCGTTGTAGTTGGCAAAAACATTCAGTACTTC. It is translated as CSVVVGKNIQYF.

This chain links TRBV11-2 with TRBJ1-2; D not certain. Per the germline V gene, CDR1 is SGHAT and CDR2 is FQNNGV. V was pared by 1 base and J by 4 bases, with 7 bases between. The CDR3 length is 13 residues. CDR3 bases: TGTGCCAGCAGCTTAGGGGATGGCTATGGCTACACCTTC. It is translated as CASSLGDGYGYTF.

The chain is built from TRBV6-1 and TRBJ2-5; TRBD2 agrees at 9 bases. This CDR3 contains 15 residues. Germline CDR1 and CDR2: MNHNS and SASEGT. J was trimmed by 2 bases and V by 7 bases; bases with no gene match: 8. As DNA, the CDR3 is TGTGCCAGCAAGGAGCTAGCGGGGACACAAGAGACCCAGTACTTC. Encoded protein: CASKELAGTQETQYF.

This rearrangement joins TRBV28 to TRBJ2-3, with TRBD2 matching 8 bases. Germline lookup yields CDR1 MDHEN and CDR2 SYDVKM. The CDR3 is made up of 17 amino acids. V shed 3 bases, J shed 0 bases, and the junction held 8 bases outside the gene matches. CDR3 in DNA: TGTGCCAGCAGTTTTTCCGGGAGGGCCTTGAGCACAGATACGCAGTATTTT. Translation gives CASSFSGRALSTDTQYF.

In DNA form, the CDR3 reads TGTGCCAGCTCACCAAGGGACGGACGGAGCTCCTACAATGAGCAGTTCTTC. This codes for CASSPRDGRSSYNEQFF. This chain links TRBV18 with TRBJ2-1, with D perhaps given as TRBD1 or TRBD2 (5 bases each). Germline-derived CDR1 and CDR2 are KGHSH and LQKENI. Trimming shortened V by 2 bases and J by 0 bases, and 14 bases separated the two germline ends. The CDR3 covers 17 residues.

The J gene is TRBJ1-1, the V gene TRBV30; D is undetermined. CDR1 and CDR2 from the germline V gene are GTSNPN and SVGIG (reference sequence). The CDR3 is 8 amino acids. CDR3 nucleotides: TGTGGAGTAAACGAAGCTTTCTTT. It yields the protein CGVNEAFF.

The chain links TRBV5-1 to TRBJ2-5, with D possibly TRBD2 on 6 matching bases. Germline CDR1 SGHRS, CDR2 YFSETQ. This CDR3 contains 15 residues. The germline V and J ends were trimmed by 1 base and 2 bases, with 12 bases remaining between them. CDR3 residues: CASSLRSSVQETQYF. For the CDR3, the DNA is TGCGCCAGCAGCTTGCGGTCTAGCGTACAAGAGACCCAGTACTTC.

This clone was observed a few times. This chain links TRBV21-1 with TRBJ2-2; whether TRBD2, the table's D call, matches the DNA was not checked. TRBV21-1 is an annotated pseudogene. The CDR3 extends over 15 amino acids. CDR3 sequence: CASSQRAGAGGELFF. The CDR3 DNA is TGTGCCAGCAGCCAAAGAGCGGGAGCGGGCGGGGAGCTGTTTTTT.

Here the CDR3 DNA reads TGTGCCAGCAGGGGCCGGGACGGATCCTACGAGCAGTACTTC. Its translation is CASRGRDGSYEQYF. The chain carries TRBV28 and TRBJ2-7; D possibly matches TRBD1 or TRBD2 (5 bases each). There are 14 residues in the CDR3. The ends were cut back, 6 bases at V and 1 base at J, with 13 bases in the middle. The germline CDR1 and CDR2 sequences are MDHEN and SYDVKM. Full variable domain (rest looked up from reference TRBV28 and TRBJ2-7): DVKVTQSSRYLVKRTGEKVFLECVQDMDHENMFWYRQDPGLGLRLIYFSYDVKMKEKGDIPEGYSVSREKKERFSLILESASTNQTSMYLCASRGRDGSYEQYFGPGTRLTVT.

The chain employs TRBV11-2 and TRBJ2-7, with a possible D match to TRBD1 (6 bases). CDR1 and CDR2 from the germline V gene are SGHAT and FQNNGV. V was cut by 4 bases and J by 4 bases, with 11 bases left in between. This CDR3 is built from 13 residues. The CDR3 sequence: CASSYRVDYEQYF. The CDR3, as DNA: TGTGCCAGCAGCTACAGGGTCGATTACGAGCAGTACTTC. Based on the CDR3 plus reference TRBV11-2 and TRBJ2-7, the full variable domain is EAGVAQSPRYKIIEKRQSVAFWCNPISGHATLYWYQQILGQGPKLLIQFQNNGVVDDSQLPKDRFSAERLKGVDSTLKIQPAKLEDSAVYLCASSYRVDYEQYFGPGTRLTVT.